This entry describes one T cell receptor (beta chain). In the original workflow: Researchers report that nucleated cell counts were estimated from reference gene primer amplification. Measured with immunoSEQ multiplex PCR; TCRdb has only the in-frame clones, and not every one. V, J and clone size derive from that table, while D and trimming were established from the DNA sequence. The data contain tens of thousands of clones, about 73% of them seen just once; the ten biggest clones take up over 20%. The data belong to a study of blood T cell repertoires in COVID-19. Study context: Nucleic acid was either cDNA or gDNA, and it came from T cells, B-cell-depleted T cells, or PBMCs.

Germline CDR1 and CDR2: SGHAT and FQDESV (reference sequence). This CDR3 comprises 16 residues. V lost 7 bases, J lost 1 base, and 19 bases lay in between. The chain carries TRBV11-1 and TRBJ1-1; a possible D gene is TRBD1 (6 bases). The source is a man aged 60-69 years with acute or convalescent COVID-19. The specimen was peripheral blood. This CDR3 is CASIETGINSNTEAFF. In DNA form, the CDR3 reads TGTGCCAGCATCGAAACAGGGATAAACTCGAACACTGAAGCTTTCTTT.